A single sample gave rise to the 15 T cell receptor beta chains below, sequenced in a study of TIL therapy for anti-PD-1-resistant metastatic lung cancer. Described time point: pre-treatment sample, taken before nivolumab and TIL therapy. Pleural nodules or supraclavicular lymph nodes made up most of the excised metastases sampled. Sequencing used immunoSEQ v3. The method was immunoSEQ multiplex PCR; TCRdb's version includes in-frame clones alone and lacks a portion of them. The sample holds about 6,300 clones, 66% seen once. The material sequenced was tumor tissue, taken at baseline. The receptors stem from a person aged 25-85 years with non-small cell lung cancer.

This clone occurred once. The CDR3 bases are TGCGCCAGCAGCCAGAGTTTTCCTGGGACAGGGGCTGACAATGAGCAGTTCTTC. Protein product: CASSQSFPGTGADNEQFF. V usage is TRBV5-1 and J usage is TRBJ2-1, with 10 bases aligning to TRBD1. CDR3 length: 18 residues. The junction had 15 bases not matched to a gene; V was cut back by 4 bases and J by 5 bases. Germline V CDR1 and CDR2: SGHRS, YFSETQ.

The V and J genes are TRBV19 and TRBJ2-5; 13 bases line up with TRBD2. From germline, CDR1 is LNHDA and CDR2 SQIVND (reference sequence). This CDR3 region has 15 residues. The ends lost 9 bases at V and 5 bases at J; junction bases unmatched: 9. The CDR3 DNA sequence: TGTGCCAGCCGCCGGACTAGCGGGAGTCGGGAGACCCAGTACTTC. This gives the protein CASRRTSGSRETQYF.

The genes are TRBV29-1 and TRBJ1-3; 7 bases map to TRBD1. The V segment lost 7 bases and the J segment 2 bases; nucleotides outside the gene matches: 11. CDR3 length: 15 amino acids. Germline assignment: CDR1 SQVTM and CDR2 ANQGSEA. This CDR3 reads CSAQGTAITGNTIYF. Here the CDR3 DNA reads TGCAGCGCACAAGGGACAGCTATCACTGGAAACACCATATATTTT.

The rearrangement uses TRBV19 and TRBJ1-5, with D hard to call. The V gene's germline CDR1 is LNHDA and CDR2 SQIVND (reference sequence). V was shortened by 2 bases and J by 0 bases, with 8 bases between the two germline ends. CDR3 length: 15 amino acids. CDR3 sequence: CASSISAYSNQPQHF. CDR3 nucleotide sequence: TGTGCCAGTAGTATATCGGCGTATAGCAATCAGCCCCAGCATTTT.

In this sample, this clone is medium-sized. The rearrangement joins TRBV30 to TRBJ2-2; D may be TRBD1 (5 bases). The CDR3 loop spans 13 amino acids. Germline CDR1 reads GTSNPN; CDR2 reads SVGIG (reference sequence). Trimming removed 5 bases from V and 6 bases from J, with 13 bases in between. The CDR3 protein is CAWDSPASGELFF. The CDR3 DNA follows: TGTGCCTGGGACAGCCCAGCATCCGGGGAGCTGTTTTTT.

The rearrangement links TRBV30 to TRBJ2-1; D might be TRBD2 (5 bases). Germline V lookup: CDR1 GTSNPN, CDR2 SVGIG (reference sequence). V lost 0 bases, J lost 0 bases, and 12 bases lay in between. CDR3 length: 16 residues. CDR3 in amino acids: CAWSVRTGSSYNEQFF. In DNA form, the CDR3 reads TGTGCCTGGAGTGTTCGAACGGGGAGCTCCTACAATGAGCAGTTCTTC.

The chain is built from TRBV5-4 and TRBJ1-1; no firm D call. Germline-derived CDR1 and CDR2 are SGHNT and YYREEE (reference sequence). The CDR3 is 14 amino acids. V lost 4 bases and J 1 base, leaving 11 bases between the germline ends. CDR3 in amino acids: CASSGWASNTEAFF. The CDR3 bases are TGTGCCAGCAGCGGATGGGCCTCGAACACTGAAGCTTTCTTT.

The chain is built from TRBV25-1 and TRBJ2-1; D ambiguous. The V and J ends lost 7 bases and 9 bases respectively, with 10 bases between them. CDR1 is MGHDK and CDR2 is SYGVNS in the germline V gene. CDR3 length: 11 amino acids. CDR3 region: CASMLYSEQFF. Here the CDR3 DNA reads TGTGCCAGCATGTTATACTCTGAGCAGTTCTTC.

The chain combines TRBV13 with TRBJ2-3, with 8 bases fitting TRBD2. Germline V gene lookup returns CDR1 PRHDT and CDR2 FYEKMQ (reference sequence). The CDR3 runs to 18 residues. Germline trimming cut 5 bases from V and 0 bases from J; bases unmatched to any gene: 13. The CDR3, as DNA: TGTGCCAGCAGCCAGCCCGGGCTACCGGGAGGGAGCACAGATACGCAGTATTTT. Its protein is CASSQPGLPGGSTDTQYF.

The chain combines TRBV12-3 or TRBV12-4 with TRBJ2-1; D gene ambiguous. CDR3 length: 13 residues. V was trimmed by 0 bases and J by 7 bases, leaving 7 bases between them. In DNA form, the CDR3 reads TGTGCCAGCAGTTTAGCGTCCTTTAATGAGCAGTTCTTC. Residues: CASSLASFNEQFF.

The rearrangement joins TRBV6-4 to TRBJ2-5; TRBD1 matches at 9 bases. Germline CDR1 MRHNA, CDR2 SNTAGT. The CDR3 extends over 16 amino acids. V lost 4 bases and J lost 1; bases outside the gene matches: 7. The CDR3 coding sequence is TGTGCCAGCAGTGTAACCGGGACAGGGTCCCAAGAGACCCAGTACTTC. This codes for CASSVTGTGSQETQYF.

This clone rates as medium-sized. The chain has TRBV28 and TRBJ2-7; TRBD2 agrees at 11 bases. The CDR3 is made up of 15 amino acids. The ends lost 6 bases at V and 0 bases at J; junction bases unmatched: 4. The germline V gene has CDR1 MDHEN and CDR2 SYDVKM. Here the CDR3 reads CASRLAGGTSYEQYF. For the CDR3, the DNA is TGTGCCAGCAGGCTAGCGGGAGGTACCTCCTACGAGCAGTACTTC.

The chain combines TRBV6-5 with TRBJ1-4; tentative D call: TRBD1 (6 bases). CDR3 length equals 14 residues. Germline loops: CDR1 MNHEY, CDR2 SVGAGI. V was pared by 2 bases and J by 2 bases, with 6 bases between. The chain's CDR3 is CASSYTGTNEKLFF. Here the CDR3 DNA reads TGTGCCAGCAGTTACACAGGGACTAATGAAAAACTGTTTTTT.

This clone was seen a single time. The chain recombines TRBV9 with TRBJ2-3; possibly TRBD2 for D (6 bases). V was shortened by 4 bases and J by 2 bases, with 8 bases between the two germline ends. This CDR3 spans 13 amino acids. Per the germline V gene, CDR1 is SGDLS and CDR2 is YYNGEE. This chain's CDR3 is CASSREYTDTQYF. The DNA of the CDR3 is TGTGCCAGCAGCCGGGAGTACACAGATACGCAGTATTTT.

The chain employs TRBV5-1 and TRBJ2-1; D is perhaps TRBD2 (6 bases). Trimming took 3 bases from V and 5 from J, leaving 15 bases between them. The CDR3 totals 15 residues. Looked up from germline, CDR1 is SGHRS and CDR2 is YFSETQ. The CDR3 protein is CASSYRGTGNNEQFF. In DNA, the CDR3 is TGCGCCAGCAGCTACCGCGGGACGGGGAACAATGAGCAGTTCTTC.